Listed below are T cell receptor beta chains from one sample, sequenced in a study of blood T cell repertoires in COVID-19. Measured with immunoSEQ multiplex PCR; TCRdb has only the in-frame clones, and not every one. The table shows some 320,000 clones, with 87% occurring only once. What was sequenced was peripheral blood. These receptors all stem from a woman between 50 and 59 years old who had recovered from COVID-19. The CDR3 runs from the conserved cysteine through the conserved F or W. The D gene is left open where the match is weak. Part of the rows lack a size; the others show once, few, many or a class for expanded clones.

v_call	clone_size	j_call	d_call	cdr3_nt	cdr3_aa
TRBV28	.	TRBJ1-1	.	TGTGCCAGCAGTTCTGGGCCAGGGCTGGGCACTGAAGCTTTCTTT	CASSSGPGLGTEAFF
TRBV19	.	TRBJ2-1	TRBD2	TGTGCCAGTAGTATACTTGGCGGGAGGGCCTATGAGCAGTTCTTC	CASSILGGRAYEQFF
TRBV11-2	.	TRBJ1-1	.	TGTGCCAGCAGCTTTCAGGGAAACACTGAAGCTTTCTTT	CASSFQGNTEAFF
TRBV10-3	once	TRBJ2-4	.	TGTGCCATCAGTGAGTCCGGGGGACCTCAGTACTTC	CAISESGGPQYF
TRBV7-9	once	TRBJ1-5	.	TGTGCCAGCAGCTTAGGGCGACAGGACTATCAGCCCCAGCATTTT	CASSLGRQDYQPQHF
TRBV19	once	TRBJ1-5	.	TGTGCCAGTAGTATGAACCGGGACACAAGCAATCAGCCCCAGCATTTT	CASSMNRDTSNQPQHF
TRBV5-5	.	TRBJ1-1	.	TGTGCCAGCAGCAAAATACAGGGTCCGGCCACTGAAGCTTTCTTT	CASSKIQGPATEAFF
TRBV6-5	.	TRBJ2-2	TRBD2	TGTGCCAGCGCCCTCGGGAGGGGGACCGGGGAGCTGTTTTTT	CASALGRGTGELFF
TRBV5-6	once	TRBJ2-2	TRBD1	TGTGCCAGCACGGGACAGGGAAATGACACCGGGGAGCTGTTTTTT	CASTGQGNDTGELFF
TRBV7-9	.	TRBJ2-7	.	TGTGCCAGCAGCTTAGTACAGGCCTACGAGCAGTACTTC	CASSLVQAYEQYF
TRBV28	once	TRBJ2-2	.	TGTGCCAGCAGTCCCCCCCTCGCGAACACCGGGGAGCTGTTTTTT	CASSPPLANTGELFF
TRBV3-1/TRBV3-2	.	TRBJ1-1	TRBD1	TGTGCCAGCAGCCGCCGGGACAGGAACACTGAAGCTTTCTTT	CASSRRDRNTEAFF
TRBV14	.	TRBJ2-7	.	TGTGCCAGCAGCCGACACTACGAGCAGTACTTC	CASSRHYEQYF
TRBV10-3	few	TRBJ2-7	TRBD1	TGTGCCATCAGTGATGGGAGGACAGGGAAAGGCTCCTACGAGCAGTACTTC	CAISDGRTGKGSYEQYF
TRBV4-3	.	TRBJ2-7	.	TGCGCCAGCGGGCCTTTGGGCGGGGAGGTCTACGAGCAGTACTTC	CASGPLGGEVYEQYF
TRBV2	.	TRBJ1-2	.	TGTGCCAGCAGTGCCATTCGGGACTATGGCTACACCTTC	CASSAIRDYGYTF
TRBV6-2/TRBV6-3	once	TRBJ2-4	.	TGTGCCAGCAGTTACGATGCGGGCAAAAACATTCAGTACTTC	CASSYDAGKNIQYF
TRBV28	.	TRBJ1-2	.	TGTGCCAGCAGGAATGGGGGGGTACTCTATGGCTACACCTTC	CASRNGGVLYGYTF
TRBV30	.	TRBJ1-1	.	TGTGCCTGGACCCCCGAAGGAAAGGGGGACACTGAAGCTTTCTTT	CAWTPEGKGDTEAFF
TRBV29-1	.	TRBJ1-1	.	TGCAGCGTTGATCCCCAGGACACTGAAGCTTTCTTT	CSVDPQDTEAFF
TRBV27	.	TRBJ2-6	.	TGTGCCAGCAGTATTAGGGGTCTTCGCTCTGGGGCCAACGTCCTGACTTTC	CASSIRGLRSGANVLTF
TRBV7-9	.	TRBJ1-5	TRBD1	TGTGCCAGCAGCAAGGGACAGCATCAGCCCCAGCATTTT	CASSKGQHQPQHF
TRBV10-1	.	TRBJ2-1	TRBD2	TGCGCCAGCAGGGGGACATGGCTAGCGGGAGTAGTATACAATGAGCAGTTCTTC	CASRGTWLAGVVYNEQFF
TRBV20-1	once	TRBJ2-7	TRBD2	TGCAGTTTAGCGGGGGCGTACGAGCAGTACTTC	CSLAGAYEQYF
TRBV28	.	TRBJ1-2	TRBD1	TGTGCCAGCAGTTTTCCCTCGGGACAGAATAACTATGGCTACACCTTC	CASSFPSGQNNYGYTF